This entry concerns a single T cell receptor beta chain. Its target is not known. Checkpoint therapy with ipilimumab 1 mg/kg began 14 to 28 days after transplant. Clones were sequenced by immunoSEQ multiplex PCR, and TCRdb holds only the in-frame ones, with some missing. The table lists tens of thousands of clones, about 92% of them singletons, with over 0.85% in the top ten. The data belong to a study of ipilimumab plus nivolumab after autologous stem cell transplantation. V lost 0 bases and J 5 bases, leaving 16 bases between the germline ends. The CDR3 has 16 amino acids. Germline assignment: CDR1 SGHDT and CDR2 YYEEEE. General study findings and limits: Authors suggest TCR repertoire, Treg phenotype and gut microbiota support further study.

Sequencing used PBMCs, obtained in a trial of ipilimumab plus nivolumab as post-transplant consolidation. The source is a male donor with multiple myeloma. The rearrangement joins TRBV5-6 to TRBJ2-3; D is uncertain. CDR3 residues: CASSLGPGRVGDTQYF. The CDR3 DNA reads TGTGCCAGCAGCTTGGGTCCCGGACGGGTCGGAGATACGCAGTATTTT.